This TCR beta chain came from a study of blood T cell repertoires in COVID-19. Looking at the study overall: COVID-19 samples from acute and convalescent phases originated in the United States, Italy and Spain. The cDNA or gDNA used as material had been derived from T cells, B-cell-depleted T cells, or PBMCs.

V lost 6 bases and J 3 bases, leaving 8 bases between the germline ends. Germline values: CDR1 KGHSH, CDR2 LQKENI. CDR3 size: 12 residues. Per the study methods: Amplification from reference gene primers served as the basis for estimated nucleated cell counts. TCRdb keeps only in-frame clones here, not all; method: immunoSEQ multiplex PCR. That table supplies the V and J calls and clone size; D and trimming were determined from the DNA. The sample has roughly 220,000 clones, roughly 89% seen once. The chain links TRBV18 to TRBJ1-1, with unresolved D. Sequenced input: PBMCs or T cells enriched from blood (not recorded which). The receptor was derived from a woman between 40 and 55 years old with acute COVID-19. The CDR3 coding sequence is TGTGCCAGCTCGGGCGGGGACACTGAAGCTTTCTTT. Its protein product is CASSGGDTEAFF.